These 21 T cell receptor beta chains were all obtained from the same sample, sequenced in a study of blood T cell repertoires in COVID-19. Method: immunoSEQ multiplex PCR; TCRdb's copy keeps in-frame clones and lacks some. The sample carries 150,000 to 200,000 clones, about 93% recorded once. Sequencing was done on a sample of peripheral blood. These receptor sequences come from a woman between 45 and 65 years old with acute or convalescent COVID-19.

The chain has TRBV19 and TRBJ1-1, with D possibly being TRBD1 (5 bases). From germline, CDR1 is LNHDA and CDR2 SQIVND (reference sequence). Trimming shortened V by 5 bases and J by 1 base, and 17 bases separated the two germline ends. The length of the CDR3 is 16 residues. CDR3 coding DNA: TGTGCCAGTAGTCCAAGGTCGGGGGGGACGAACACTGAAGCTTTCTTT. It codes for CASSPRSGGTNTEAFF.

V and J are TRBV7-8 and TRBJ2-4; D possibly corresponds to TRBD2 (5 bases). The germline CDR1 and CDR2 sequences are SGHVS and FQNEAQ. The CDR3 spans 15 residues. The V gene lost 5 bases and the J gene lost 7 bases, with 18 bases spanning the gap. The CDR3, as DNA: TGTGCCAGCAGCCTCCGGGCCCTAGAGGGTAACATTCAGTACTTC. The encoded protein is CASSLRALEGNIQYF.

This chain connects TRBV18 to TRBJ1-1, with a weak D call TRBD1 (5 bases). This CDR3 has 13 residues. V was shortened by 8 bases and J by 1 base, with 11 bases between the two germline ends. The germline gives CDR1 KGHSH, CDR2 LQKENI. The CDR3 bases are TGTGCCAGCCTGGGACTGACGAACACTGAAGCTTTCTTT. Translation: CASLGLTNTEAFF.

The rearrangement links TRBV19 to TRBJ1-5, with D unresolved. The CDR3 length is 17 residues. Germline V lookup: CDR1 LNHDA, CDR2 SQIVND (reference sequence). With 7 bases removed from V and 0 bases from J, the gap between germline ends came to 19 bases. Written as DNA, the CDR3 is TGTGCCAGTATCGGGAGGGATGAGGAAGATAGCAATCAGCCCCAGCATTTT. Its translation is CASIGRDEEDSNQPQHF.

The chain couples TRBV2 to TRBJ2-7; D might be TRBD2 (7 bases). The CDR3 consists of 12 residues. Germline CDR1 and CDR2: SNHLY and FYNNEI. The V gene lost 7 bases and the J gene lost 4 bases, with 11 bases spanning the gap. The CDR3 is CASTGGFYEQYF. CDR3 nucleotides: TGTGCCAGCACGGGGGGCTTTTACGAGCAGTACTTC.

The V call is TRBV25-1, the J call TRBJ1-2, with D unresolved. With 4 bases removed from V and 2 bases from J, the gap between germline ends came to 8 bases. CDR3 length: 13 amino acids. The germline gives CDR1 MGHDK, CDR2 SYGVNS. CDR3: CASSATGNYGYTF. The DNA of the CDR3 is TGTGCCAGCAGTGCGACCGGGAACTATGGCTACACCTTC.

The rearrangement joins TRBV13 to TRBJ1-2; the D is unclear. Per germline, CDR1 PRHDT and CDR2 FYEKMQ (reference sequence). CDR3 length: 15 residues. Between the trimmed V and J ends, which lost 3 bases and 2 bases, there was a span of 13 bases. The CDR3: CASSFPDGINYGYTF. CDR3 DNA sequence: TGTGCCAGCAGCTTTCCGGACGGGATAAACTATGGCTACACCTTC.

The DNA of the CDR3 is TGTGCCAGCAGCCAAGCGGGACAATATTATTACAATGAGCAGTTCTTC. Protein product: CASSQAGQYYYNEQFF. The V call is TRBV4-2, the J call TRBJ2-1, with D perhaps TRBD1 (6 bases). CDR3 length equals 16 residues. V was clipped by 1 base and J by 4 bases, with 14 bases between them. Germline V gives CDR1 LGHNA, CDR2 YNFKEQ.

The chain links TRBV2 to TRBJ2-7; 10 nucleotides line up with TRBD1. Germline V gene lookup returns CDR1 SNHLY and CDR2 FYNNEI. The CDR3 consists of 15 residues. Trimming at V came to 8 bases and at J to 2 bases, leaving 9 bases not matched to a gene. CDR3: CASLTSTGGTYEQYF. Here the CDR3 DNA reads TGTGCCAGCCTGACCTCGACAGGGGGCACCTACGAGCAGTACTTC.

The J gene is TRBJ1-1, the V gene TRBV5-1; tentatively, D is TRBD1 (6 bases). Germline assignment: CDR1 SGHRS and CDR2 YFSETQ. The V and J ends lost 0 bases and 0 bases respectively, with 9 bases between them. This CDR3 has 15 amino acids. The CDR3 spells CASSLDRDMNTEAFF. In nucleotides, the CDR3 is TGCGCCAGCAGCTTGGATAGGGACATGAACACTGAAGCTTTCTTT.

J is TRBJ1-1 and V is TRBV7-9, with D maybe TRBD1 (6 bases). V was clipped by 5 bases and J by 5 bases, with 12 bases between them. This CDR3 spans 13 amino acids. Germline CDR1 SEHNR, CDR2 FQNEAQ (reference sequence). CDR3 nucleotides: TGTGCCAGCAGCCCAACAGGGAAAACTGAAGCTTTCTTT. It specifies CASSPTGKTEAFF. The full variable domain, in which reference TRBV7-9 and TRBJ1-1 provide the parts outside the CDR3, is DTGVSQNPRHKITKRGQNVTFRCDPISEHNRLYWYRQTLGQGPEFLTYFQNEAQLEKSRLLSDRFSAERPKGSFSTLEIQRTEQGDSAMYLCASSPTGKTEAFFGQGTRLTVV.

V is TRBV7-9 and J is TRBJ2-7, with D possibly TRBD2 on 6 matching bases. The CDR3 length is 14 residues. Germline CDR1 SEHNR, CDR2 FQNEAQ (reference sequence). V lost 1 base and J 3 bases, leaving 10 bases between the germline ends. Here the CDR3 DNA reads TGTGCCAGCAGCTTAGTGGGACTCCGCTACGAGCAGTACTTC. This codes for CASSLVGLRYEQYF. Full variable domain (rest looked up from reference TRBV7-9 and TRBJ2-7): DTGVSQNPRHKITKRGQNVTFRCDPISEHNRLYWYRQTLGQGPEFLTYFQNEAQLEKSRLLSDRFSAERPKGSFSTLEIQRTEQGDSAMYLCASSLVGLRYEQYFGPGTRLTVT.

The chain recombines TRBV19 with TRBJ2-1; possible D gene TRBD2, 5 bases. Trimming took off 8 bases at V and 8 bases at J, with 16 bases between the two ends. The CDR3 runs 13 residues. Germline assignment: CDR1 LNHDA and CDR2 SQIVND (reference sequence). The CDR3 coding sequence is TGTGCCAGTGGACTCATTGGGATCGATGAGCAGTTCTTC. Residues: CASGLIGIDEQFF.

CDR3 amino acids: CATSDSRTGGFYEQYF. The CDR3 nucleotides read TGTGCCACCAGTGATTCAAGAACAGGGGGCTTCTACGAGCAGTACTTC. The V and J genes are TRBV24-1 and TRBJ2-7, with 9 bases identical to TRBD1. J lost 3 bases, V lost 2 bases, and 7 bases had no gene match. The CDR3 extends over 16 amino acids. Germline-derived CDR1 and CDR2 are KGHDR and SFDVKD.

The rearrangement joins TRBV7-3 to TRBJ1-1; unclear D gene. The V end was cut by 3 bases, the J end by 0 bases, with 8 bases between. This CDR3 has 14 residues. Germline lookup yields CDR1 SGHTA and CDR2 FQGTGA. CDR3 region: CASSLRPMNTEAFF. In DNA, the CDR3 is TGTGCCAGCAGCTTGAGGCCTATGAACACTGAAGCTTTCTTT.

The chain uses TRBV30 and TRBJ1-1, with D unclear. The CDR3 runs 12 residues. V was clipped by 0 bases and J by 4 bases, with 6 bases between them. The germline V gene encodes CDR1 GTSNPN and CDR2 SVGIG (reference sequence). This CDR3 is CAWSVHGTEAFF. The CDR3 nucleotides read TGTGCCTGGAGTGTACATGGCACTGAAGCTTTCTTT.

This chain joins TRBV12-5 and TRBJ1-3; no firm D call. Trimming stripped 1 base from V and 4 bases from J, with 5 bases between. Germline loops: CDR1 LGHNT, CDR2 FRNRAP. The CDR3 runs to 13 residues. CDR3 nucleotides: TGTGCTAGTGGTTTGGGACTGGGAAACACCATATATTTT. Its protein is CASGLGLGNTIYF.

The V gene is TRBV7-2, the J gene TRBJ1-1; tentatively, D is TRBD1 (5 bases). The CDR3 loop spans 13 amino acids. The germline V and J ends were trimmed by 1 base and 4 bases, with 7 bases remaining between them. Looked up from germline, CDR1 is SGHTA and CDR2 is FQGNSA. CDR3 sequence: CASSLEGLTEAFF. The CDR3 DNA reads TGTGCCAGCAGCTTAGAGGGGCTCACTGAAGCTTTCTTT.

The rearrangement uses TRBV28 and TRBJ1-4; 8 bases map to TRBD1. The CDR3 contains 14 residues. Losses at the gene ends were 3 bases for V and 6 bases for J; bases not matched to a gene: 3. The germline V gene encodes CDR1 MDHEN and CDR2 SYDVKM. CDR3 amino acids: CASSLTGVHEKLFF. CDR3 bases: TGTGCCAGCAGTTTGACAGGGGTCCATGAAAAACTGTTTTTT. Full variable domain (missing parts from reference TRBV28 and TRBJ1-4): DVKVTQSSRYLVKRTGEKVFLECVQDMDHENMFWYRQDPGLGLRLIYFSYDVKMKEKGDIPEGYSVSREKKERFSLILESASTNQTSMYLCASSLTGVHEKLFFGSGTQLSVL.

V gene TRBV5-1 combines with J gene TRBJ1-2; perhaps TRBD1 as D (6 bases). This CDR3 region has 13 residues. Germline V gene data show CDR1 as SGHRS and CDR2 as YFSETQ. Between the trimmed V and J ends, which lost 5 bases and 8 bases, there was a span of 16 bases. CDR3 in amino acids: CASRQGGSRGYTF. The CDR3 DNA reads TGCGCCAGCAGACAGGGAGGGAGCCGGGGCTACACCTTC.

The V and J genes are TRBV14 and TRBJ1-1, with D unclear. The CDR3 contains 18 residues. V was shortened by 1 base and J by 1 base, with 19 bases between the two germline ends. CDR1 is SGHDN and CDR2 is FVKESK in the germline V gene. The CDR3 DNA sequence: TGTGCCAGCAGCCAAGTTGTAGTGCCCGTGGTAAGGAACACTGAAGCTTTCTTT. The encoded protein is CASSQVVVPVVRNTEAFF. The whole variable domain, remainder taken from reference TRBV14 and TRBJ1-1, is EAGVTQFPSHSVIEKGQTVTLRCDPISGHDNLYWYRRVMGKEIKFLLHFVKESKQDESGMPNNRFLAERTGGTYSTLKVQPAELEDSGVYFCASSQVVVPVVRNTEAFFGQGTRLTVV.